The 13 T cell receptor gamma chains in this list originate from one sample, sequenced in a study of γδ T cells in repeated Plasmodium falciparum infection. Gammadelta T cells were flow-sorted from PBMC into Vgamma9/Vdelta2+ and Vdelta2-negative populations for bulk analysis. TCRdb re-called the multiplex PCR reads using CATT. This sample has 25,000 to 35,000 gamma-chain clones, with roughly 1.4% found just once. Sequencing was performed on gamma-delta T cells from blood. These receptors originate from a pool of human donors (malaria-infected and uninfected, not separated).

Notes on this clone: TCRdb's listed protein matches a much larger clone and diverges from this DNA's translation at residue 12, likely through a read error; the protein shown comes from the DNA. The V gene is TRGV4; the J gene was not called. The germline V gene encodes CDR1 EGSTGY and CDR2 YDSYTSSV. The CDR3 consists of 14 residues. In DNA, the CDR3 is TGTGCCACCTGGGATGATAGAATTTATTATAAGGAACTCTTT. Translating gives CATWDDRIYYKELF.

As concerns this clone: The junction shows a germline mismatch at one end, possibly a read error. Other nucleotide sequences in the sample specify the same CDR3. The chain uses TRGV4 and TRGJ1 or TRGJ2. The J gene comes from matching the DNA to germline here; TCRdb lacks it. Germline CDR1 and CDR2: EGSTGY and YDSYTSSV. The length of the CDR3 is 9 residues. The CDR3 DNA is TGCGCACCTAGGTATAAGAAACTCTTT. Translated, it gives CAPRYKKLF.

For this clone: A far larger clone is only one base removed, so a read error is likely. Other DNA sequences in this sample translate to the same CDR3. No J gene was called, and the V gene is TRGV9. CDR1 and CDR2 (germline): GITISATS, ISYDGTV (reference sequence). The CDR3 covers 14 residues. CDR3 nucleotides: TGTGCCTTGTGGGAGGTGCGGGTGGAGTATAAGAAACTTTTT. As protein: CALWEVRVEYKKLF.

This clone showed up many times. A far bigger clonotype differs at one base, so this is likely a read error. Other DNA sequences from this sample encode an identical CDR3 as well. The genes are TRGV9 and TRGJ1 or TRGJ2. No J gene is reported in TCRdb; it was inferred here by comparing the DNA with germline. The CDR3 loop spans 15 amino acids. Germline assignment: CDR1 GITISATS and CDR2 ISYDGTV (reference sequence). Trimming removed 0 bases from V and 5 bases from J; junction bases left unmatched: 10. The CDR3 coding sequence is TGTGCCTTGTGGGAGGTGCCCCGACACCATTATAAGAAACTCTTT. This sequence encodes CALWEVPRHHYKKLF.

Details on this clone: A read error likely explains why the TCRdb protein, taken from a much larger clone, differs from this DNA's translation at residue 4; the protein shown is translated from the DNA. Other DNA sequences in this sample translate to the same CDR3. The J gene is TRGJP, the V gene TRGV9. TCRdb lists no J gene, so it was determined here by aligning the DNA to germline. In germline, CDR1 is GITISATS, CDR2 ISYDGTV (reference sequence). The CDR3 length is 18 residues. The CDR3 region has the DNA TGTGCCTTGCGGGAGGTGCTCGAGGTCGAGTTGGGCAAAAAAATCAAGGTATTT. It is translated as CALREVLEVELGKKIKVF.

This clone was observed a handful of times. Since a far larger clone is one base different, this is likely a read error. Other nucleotide sequences from this sample produce the same CDR3. J is TRGJP and V is TRGV9. No J segment appears in TCRdb, so it was assigned here by matching the sequence to germline. Per germline, CDR1 GITISATS and CDR2 ISYDGTV (reference sequence). The CDR3 loop spans 18 amino acids. Written as DNA, the CDR3 is TGTGCCTTGTGGGAGGTGTCGGCAGACGTTGCGGGCAAAAAGATCAAGGTATTT. Protein: CALWEVSADVAGKKIKVF.

Details on this clone: This DNA translates differently at residue 5 from the TCRdb protein, which is that of a much larger clone; a read error is likely, and the protein shown is the DNA's own translation. The rearrangement links TRGV9 to TRGJP. Matching the DNA to germline supplied the J gene, which TCRdb does not give. The trim removed 5 bases at V and 3 bases at J, leaving 7 bases unmatched. This CDR3 is 17 amino acids long. Germline V lookup: CDR1 GITISATS, CDR2 ISYDGTV (reference sequence). The CDR3 protein is CALWGRKQELGKKIKVF. Here the CDR3 DNA reads TGTGCCTTGTGGGGGAGGAAGCAAGAGTTGGGCAAAAAAATCAAGGTATTT.

This clone was detected ten times or more. This chain uses TRGV2 with TRGJP2. The trim removed 0 bases at V and 6 bases at J, leaving 7 bases unmatched. Germline loops: CDR1 EGSNGY, CDR2 YDSYNSKV. CDR3 length: 15 residues. CDR3 loop: CATWDGLGGDWIKTF. Here the CDR3 DNA reads TGTGCCACCTGGGACGGGTTGGGGGGTGATTGGATCAAGACGTTT.

This clone has just a few counts. Translating this DNA gives a protein that differs at residue 12 from the TCRdb one, which belongs to a much larger clone; a read error is likely, and the protein shown is this translation. The rearrangement joins TRGV9 to TRGJP. TCRdb records no J gene; here it was assigned by comparing the DNA to germline. This CDR3 region has 18 residues. V lost 0 bases and J lost 14; bases outside the gene matches: 16. Germline V CDR1 and CDR2: GITISATS, ISYDGTV (reference sequence). The DNA for the CDR3 is TGTGCCTTGTGGGAGGTGCAGTCTACGAGTTTGAGCAAAAAAATCAAGGTATTT. Amino acid sequence: CALWEVQSTSLSKKIKVF.

In regard to this clone: With only one base between it and a far larger clone, this is likely a read error. The same CDR3 can be traced to other DNA sequences in this sample. This chain uses TRGV8 with TRGJ1 or TRGJ2. No J segment appears in TCRdb, so it was assigned here by matching the sequence to germline. This CDR3 spans 13 amino acids. CDR1 and CDR2 from the germline V gene are VENAVY and YDSYNSRV. With V trimmed by 4 bases and J by 4 bases, 7 bases remained unmatched. Written as DNA, the CDR3 is TGTGCCACCTGGGAACCCTGGTATTATAAGAAACTCTTT. It encodes CATWEPWYYKKLF.

At least ten counts were recorded for this clone. It differs at one base from a far larger clone, so likely a read error. Other DNA sequences in this specimen translate into the identical CDR3. J is TRGJ1 or TRGJ2 and V is TRGV3. No J segment appears in TCRdb, so it was assigned here by matching the sequence to germline. The CDR3 spans 13 residues. Germline values: CDR1 VTNTFY, CDR2 YDVSTARD (reference sequence). The CDR3 DNA reads as TGTGCTACCTGGGACAGGGGTTATTATAAGAAACTCTTT. Encoded protein: CATWDRGYYKKLF.

This clone came up a few times. The mismatch at residue 4 between this DNA's translation and the TCRdb protein of a much larger clone likely reflects a read error; the protein shown is translated from the DNA. The gene calls are TRGV8 and TRGJ1 or TRGJ2. The J gene, left out of TCRdb, was set here by checking the DNA against germline. This CDR3 region has 13 residues. CDR1 VENAVY and CDR2 YDSYNSRV come from the germline V gene. CDR3 coding DNA: TGTGCCACCCGGGATGACAATTATTATAAGAAACTCTTT. This gives the protein CATRDDNYYKKLF.

There are many counts of this clone. This DNA's translation differs at residue 15 from TCRdb's protein, which comes from a much larger clone; a read error is likely, and the protein shown is translated from the DNA. The chain is built from TRGV9 and TRGJP. The J gene, not given by TCRdb, was assigned here from a germline match of the nucleotide sequence. Germline V lookup: CDR1 GITISATS, CDR2 ISYDGTV (reference sequence). This CDR3 contains 19 residues. In nucleotides, the CDR3 is TGTGCCTTGTGGGATGAAACCGGAGTGGGAGAGTTGGGCAAAAGAATCAAGGTATTT. Amino acid sequence: CALWDETGVGELGKRIKVF.